This T cell receptor beta chain was found in a study of shared clonotypes between healthy human individuals. CDR3 size: 15 residues. Germline V gene sequence: CDR1 MNHEY, CDR2 SVGAGI. V shed 6 bases and J 1 base; nucleotides not matched to a gene: 5. Sequenced by immunoSEQ multiplex PCR; TCRdb stores in-frame clones only, minus some. The sample includes under 2.5 million clones, 92% of them seen just once. Sequenced sample: naive CD4+ T cells from PBMCs. This sample's subset: CD45RA+ positively selected. This TCR was recovered from a man aged 18 to 29 in good health. Some clones in this sample may be carry-over from other donors' samples. J is TRBJ2-7 and V is TRBV6-5, with TRBD2 matching over 11 bases. The CDR3 loop reads CASRPTSGSSYEQYF. The CDR3 DNA sequence: TGTGCCAGCAGACCTACTAGCGGGAGTTCCTACGAGCAGTACTTC.